This T cell receptor (beta chain) was obtained from a study of shared clonotypes between healthy human individuals. Genomic DNA per cell subset filled all wells of several immunoSEQ plates. TCRdb's copy holds only in-frame clones and misses some; the assay was immunoSEQ multiplex PCR. Among 550,000 to 750,000 clones listed, 95% to 96% were seen once. V lost 5 bases and J 10 bases, leaving 15 bases between the germline ends. CDR1 and CDR2 (germline): SGHAT, FQNNGV. The length of the CDR3 is 13 residues. Naive CD8 cells lacked CD45RO, underwent positive selection for CCR7 and left out terminally differentiated effector memory CD45RA+ cells. The study enrolled healthy HIV-negative adults without recent acute infections or vaccinations as donors.

The V and J genes are TRBV11-2 and TRBJ2-1; D is perhaps TRBD2 (6 bases). Sample: naive CD8+ T cells sorted from blood. The sequence derives from a woman under 40 in good health. CDR3 protein: CASSLRTTREQFF. For the CDR3, the DNA is TGTGCCAGCAGCCTCCGGACTACCCGGGAGCAGTTCTTC.